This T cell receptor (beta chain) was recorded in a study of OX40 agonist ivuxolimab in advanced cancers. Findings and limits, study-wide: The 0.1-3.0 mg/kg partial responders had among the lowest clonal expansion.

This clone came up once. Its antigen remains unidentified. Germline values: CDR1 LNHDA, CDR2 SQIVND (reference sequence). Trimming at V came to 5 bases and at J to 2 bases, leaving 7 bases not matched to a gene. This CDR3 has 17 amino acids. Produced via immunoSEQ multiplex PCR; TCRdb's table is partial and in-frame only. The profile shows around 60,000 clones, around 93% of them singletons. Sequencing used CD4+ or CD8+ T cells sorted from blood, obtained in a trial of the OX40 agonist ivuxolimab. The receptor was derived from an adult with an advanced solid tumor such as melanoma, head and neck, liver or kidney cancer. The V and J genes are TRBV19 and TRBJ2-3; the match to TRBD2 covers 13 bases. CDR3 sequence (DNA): TGTGCCAGTAGTCTCGGACTAGCGGGAGTCAACACAGATACGCAGTATTTT. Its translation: CASSLGLAGVNTDTQYF.